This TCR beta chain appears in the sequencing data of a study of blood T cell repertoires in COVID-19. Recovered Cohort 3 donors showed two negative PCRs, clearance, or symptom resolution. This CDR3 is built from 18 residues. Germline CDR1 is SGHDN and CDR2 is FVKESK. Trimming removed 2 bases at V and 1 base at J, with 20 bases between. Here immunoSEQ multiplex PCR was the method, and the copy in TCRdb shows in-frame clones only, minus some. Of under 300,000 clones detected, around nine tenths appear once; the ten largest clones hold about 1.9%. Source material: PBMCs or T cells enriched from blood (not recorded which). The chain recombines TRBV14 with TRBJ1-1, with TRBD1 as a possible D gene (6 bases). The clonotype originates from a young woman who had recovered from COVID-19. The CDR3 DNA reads TGTGCCAGCAGCCAATGGCCCTTGGGACAAGTCGGGAACACTGAAGCTTTCTTT. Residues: CASSQWPLGQVGNTEAFF.